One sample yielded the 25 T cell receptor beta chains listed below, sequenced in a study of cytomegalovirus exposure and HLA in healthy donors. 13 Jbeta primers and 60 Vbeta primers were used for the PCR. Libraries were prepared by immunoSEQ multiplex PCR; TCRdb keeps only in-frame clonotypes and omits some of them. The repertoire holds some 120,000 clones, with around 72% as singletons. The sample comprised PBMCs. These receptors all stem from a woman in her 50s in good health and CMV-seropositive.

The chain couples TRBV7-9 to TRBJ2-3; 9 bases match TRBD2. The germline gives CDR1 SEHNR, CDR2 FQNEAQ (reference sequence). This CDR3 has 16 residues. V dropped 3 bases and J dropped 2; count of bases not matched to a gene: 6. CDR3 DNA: TGTGCCAGCAGCTTCCTGACTAGCGGATTCACAGATACGCAGTATTTT. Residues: CASSFLTSGFTDTQYF.

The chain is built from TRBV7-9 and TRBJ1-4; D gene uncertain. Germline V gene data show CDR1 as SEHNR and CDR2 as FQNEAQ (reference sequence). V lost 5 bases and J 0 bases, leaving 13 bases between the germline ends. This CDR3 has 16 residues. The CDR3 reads CASSPLRGTTNEKLFF. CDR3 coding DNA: TGTGCCAGCAGCCCCTTACGGGGAACAACTAATGAAAAACTGTTTTTT.

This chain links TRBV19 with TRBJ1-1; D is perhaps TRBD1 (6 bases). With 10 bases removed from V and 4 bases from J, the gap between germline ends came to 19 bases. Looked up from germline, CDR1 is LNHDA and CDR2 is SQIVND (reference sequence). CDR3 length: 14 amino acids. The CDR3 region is CATSLRGRGTEAFF. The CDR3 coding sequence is TGTGCCACCAGCCTCAGGGGACGCGGCACTGAAGCTTTCTTT.

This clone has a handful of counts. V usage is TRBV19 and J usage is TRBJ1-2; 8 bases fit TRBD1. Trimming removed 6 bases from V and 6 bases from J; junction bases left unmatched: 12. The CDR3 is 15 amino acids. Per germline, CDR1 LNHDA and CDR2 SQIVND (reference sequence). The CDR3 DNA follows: TGTGCCAGTAGCTCAAACGGACAGGGAGGGGATGGCTACACCTTC. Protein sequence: CASSSNGQGGDGYTF.

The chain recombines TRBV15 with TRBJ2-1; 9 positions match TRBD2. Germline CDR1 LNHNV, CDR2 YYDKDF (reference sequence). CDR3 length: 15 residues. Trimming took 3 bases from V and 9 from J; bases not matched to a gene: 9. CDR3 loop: CATSSFSGGKREQFF. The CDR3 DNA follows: TGTGCCACCAGCAGTTTTAGCGGGGGAAAGCGTGAGCAGTTCTTC.

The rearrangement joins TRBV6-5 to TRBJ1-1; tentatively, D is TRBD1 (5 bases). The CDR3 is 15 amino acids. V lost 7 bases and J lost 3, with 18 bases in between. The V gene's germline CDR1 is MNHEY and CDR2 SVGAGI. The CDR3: CASTTGDGLYTEAFF. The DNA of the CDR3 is TGTGCCAGCACCACAGGCGACGGGCTTTACACTGAAGCTTTCTTT.

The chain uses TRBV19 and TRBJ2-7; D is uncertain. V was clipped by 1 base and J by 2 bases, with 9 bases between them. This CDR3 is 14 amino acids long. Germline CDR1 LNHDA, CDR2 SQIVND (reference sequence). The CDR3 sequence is CASSIGGGAYEQYF. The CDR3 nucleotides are TGTGCCAGTAGTATAGGCGGTGGAGCCTACGAGCAGTACTTC.

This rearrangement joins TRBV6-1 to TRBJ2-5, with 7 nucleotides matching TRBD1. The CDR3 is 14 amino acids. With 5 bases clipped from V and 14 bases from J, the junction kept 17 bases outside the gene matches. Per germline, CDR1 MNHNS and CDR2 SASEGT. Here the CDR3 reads CASSPRSSSTGQYF. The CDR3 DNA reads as TGTGCCAGCAGTCCCAGAAGCAGCTCGACAGGGCAATACTTC.

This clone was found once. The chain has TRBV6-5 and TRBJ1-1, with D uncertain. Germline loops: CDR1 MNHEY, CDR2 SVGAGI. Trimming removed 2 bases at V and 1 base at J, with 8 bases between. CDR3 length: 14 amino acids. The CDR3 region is CASSYGTTNTEAFF. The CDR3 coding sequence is TGTGCCAGCAGTTACGGCACTACGAACACTGAAGCTTTCTTT.

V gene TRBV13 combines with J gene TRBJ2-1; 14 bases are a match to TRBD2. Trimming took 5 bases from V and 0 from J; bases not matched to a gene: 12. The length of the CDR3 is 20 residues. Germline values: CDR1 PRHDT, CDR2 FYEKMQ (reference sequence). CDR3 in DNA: TGTGCCAGCAGCCCCTCCGGGACTAGCGGGGGAATCAGCTCCTACAATGAGCAGTTCTTC. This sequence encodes CASSPSGTSGGISSYNEQFF.

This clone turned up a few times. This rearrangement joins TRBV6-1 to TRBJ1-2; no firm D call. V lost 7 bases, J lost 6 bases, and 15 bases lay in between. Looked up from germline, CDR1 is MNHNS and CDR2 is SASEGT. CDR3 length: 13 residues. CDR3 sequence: CASIITGLHGYTF. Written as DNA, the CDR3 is TGTGCCAGCATCATAACCGGGTTACATGGCTACACCTTC.

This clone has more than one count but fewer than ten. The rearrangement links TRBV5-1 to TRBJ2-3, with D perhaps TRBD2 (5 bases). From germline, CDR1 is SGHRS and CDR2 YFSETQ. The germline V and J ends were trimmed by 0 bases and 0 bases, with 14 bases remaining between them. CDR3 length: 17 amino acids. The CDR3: CASSLGFGVTSTDTQYF. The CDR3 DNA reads TGCGCCAGCAGCTTGGGATTCGGGGTAACTAGCACAGATACGCAGTATTTT. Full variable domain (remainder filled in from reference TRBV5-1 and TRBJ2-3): KAGVTQTPRYLIKTRGQQVTLSCSPISGHRSVSWYQQTPGQGLQFLFEYFSETQRNKGNFPGRFSGRQFSNSRSEMNVSTLELGDSALYLCASSLGFGVTSTDTQYFGPGTRLTVL.

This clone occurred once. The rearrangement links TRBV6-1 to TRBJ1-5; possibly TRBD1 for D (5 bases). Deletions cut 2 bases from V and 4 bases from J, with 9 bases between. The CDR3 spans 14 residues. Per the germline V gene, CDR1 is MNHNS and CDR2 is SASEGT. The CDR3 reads CASSEQGGNQPQHF. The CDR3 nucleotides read TGTGCCAGCAGTGAACAGGGTGGAAATCAGCCCCAGCATTTT.

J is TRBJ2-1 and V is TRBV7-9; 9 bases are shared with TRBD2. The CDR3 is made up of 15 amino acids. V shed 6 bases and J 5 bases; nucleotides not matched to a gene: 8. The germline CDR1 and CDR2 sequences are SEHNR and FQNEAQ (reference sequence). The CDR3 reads CASRFSSGGNNEQFF. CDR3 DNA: TGTGCCAGCAGATTCAGTAGCGGGGGTAACAATGAGCAGTTCTTC.

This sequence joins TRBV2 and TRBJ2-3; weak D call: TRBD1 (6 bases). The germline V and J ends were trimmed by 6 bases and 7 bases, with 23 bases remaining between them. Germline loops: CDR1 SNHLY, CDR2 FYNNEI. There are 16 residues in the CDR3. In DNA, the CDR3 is TGTGCCAGCAGAGATGGGGCAGGGGCGGTCTTTTATACGCAGTATTTT. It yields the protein CASRDGAGAVFYTQYF.

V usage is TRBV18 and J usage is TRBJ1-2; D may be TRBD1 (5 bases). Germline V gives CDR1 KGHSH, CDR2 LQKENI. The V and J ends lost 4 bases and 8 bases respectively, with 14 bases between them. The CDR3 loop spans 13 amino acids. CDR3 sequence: CASSLQGGQGYTF. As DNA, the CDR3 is TGTGCCAGCTCACTCCAGGGTGGGCAGGGCTACACCTTC.

CDR3 DNA: TGTGCCAGCCTGGACAGGCGAAACACAGATACGCAGTATTTT. Its translation: CASLDRRNTDTQYF. The chain links TRBV5-4 to TRBJ2-3; TRBD1 agrees at 7 bases. Germline lookup yields CDR1 SGHNT and CDR2 YYREEE (reference sequence). CDR3 length: 14 amino acids. The trim removed 7 bases at V and 2 bases at J, leaving 7 bases unmatched.

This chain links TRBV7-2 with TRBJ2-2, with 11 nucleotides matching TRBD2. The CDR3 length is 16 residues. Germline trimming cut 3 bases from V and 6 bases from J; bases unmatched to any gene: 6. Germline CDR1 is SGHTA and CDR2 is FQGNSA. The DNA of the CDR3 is TGTGCCAGCAGCTTTAGCGGGGGGGCCGGCGCCGGGGAGCTGTTTTTT. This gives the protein CASSFSGGAGAGELFF.

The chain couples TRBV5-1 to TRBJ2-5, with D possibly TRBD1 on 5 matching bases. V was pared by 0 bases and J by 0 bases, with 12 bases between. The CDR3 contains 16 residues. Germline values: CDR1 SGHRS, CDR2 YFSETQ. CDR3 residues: CASSLATGTNQETQYF. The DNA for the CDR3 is TGCGCCAGCAGCTTGGCCACAGGAACCAACCAAGAGACCCAGTACTTC.

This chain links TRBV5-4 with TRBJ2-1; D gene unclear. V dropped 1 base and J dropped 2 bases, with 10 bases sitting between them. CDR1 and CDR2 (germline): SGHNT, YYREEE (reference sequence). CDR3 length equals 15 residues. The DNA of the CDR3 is TGTGCCAGCAGCTTGAATTCCGGTCCCTACAATGAGCAGTTCTTC. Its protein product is CASSLNSGPYNEQFF.

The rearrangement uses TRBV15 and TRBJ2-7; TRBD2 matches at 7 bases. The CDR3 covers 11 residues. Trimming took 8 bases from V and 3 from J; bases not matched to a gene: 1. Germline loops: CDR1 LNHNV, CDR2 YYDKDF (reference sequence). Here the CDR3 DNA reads TGTGCCACCGCTAGCGGCTACGAGCAGTACTTC. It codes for CATASGYEQYF.

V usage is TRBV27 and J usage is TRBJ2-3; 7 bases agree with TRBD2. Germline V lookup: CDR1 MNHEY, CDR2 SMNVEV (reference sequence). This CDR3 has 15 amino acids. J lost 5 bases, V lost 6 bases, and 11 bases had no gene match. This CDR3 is CASSHGAGVEDTQYF. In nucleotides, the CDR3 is TGTGCCAGCAGCCACGGGGCGGGGGTTGAAGATACGCAGTATTTT.

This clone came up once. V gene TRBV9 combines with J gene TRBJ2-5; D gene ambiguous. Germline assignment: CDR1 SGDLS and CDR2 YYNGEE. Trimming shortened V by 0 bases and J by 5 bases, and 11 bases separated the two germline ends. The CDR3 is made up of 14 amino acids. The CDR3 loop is CASSVVGSSETQYF. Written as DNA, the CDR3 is TGTGCCAGCAGCGTAGTTGGTAGCAGTGAGACCCAGTACTTC.

The chain's CDR3 is CATSRALGTATYNEQFF. The CDR3 nucleotides read TGTGCCACCAGCAGGGCGTTGGGGACAGCAACCTACAATGAGCAGTTCTTC. The rearrangement uses TRBV15 and TRBJ2-1, with TRBD1 matching over 7 bases. Germline CDR1 is LNHNV and CDR2 is YYDKDF (reference sequence). This CDR3 is built from 17 residues. The V and J ends lost 3 bases and 2 bases, in that order; junction bases with no gene match: 10. The full variable domain, rest sourced from reference TRBV15 and TRBJ2-1, is DAMVIQNPRYQVTQFGKPVTLSCSQTLNHNVMYWYQQKSSQAPKLLFHYYDKDFNNEADTPDNFQSRRPNTSFCFLDIRSPGLGDTAMYLCATSRALGTATYNEQFFGPGTRLTVL.

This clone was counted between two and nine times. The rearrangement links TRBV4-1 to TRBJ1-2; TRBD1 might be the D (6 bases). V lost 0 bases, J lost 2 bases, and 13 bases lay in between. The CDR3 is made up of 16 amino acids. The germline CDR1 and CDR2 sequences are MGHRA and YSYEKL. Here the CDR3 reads CASSQDGPGTNYGYTF. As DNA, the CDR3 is TGCGCCAGCAGCCAAGATGGGCCAGGGACAAACTATGGCTACACCTTC.